Described below is a single T cell receptor beta chain sequence and its context. Its specificity is not known. V gave up 5 bases and J gave up 6 bases, with 14 bases separating them. The CDR3 is made up of 14 amino acids. Germline CDR1 reads LNHDA; CDR2 reads SQIVND (reference sequence). TCRdb's table, derived via immunoSEQ multiplex PCR, lists solely in-frame clones and lacks some. The table includes over 100,000 clones, approximately 92% detected once. The data derive from a study of cytomegalovirus exposure and HLA in healthy donors. Turning to the study itself: A later analysis reported the same platform for the roughly 110 validation repertoires and the 500 to 750 first-cohort repertoires.

Findings of the study overall: Within the 90 to 150 validation repertoires, first-cohort TCR clusters tended to co-occur, according to a later analysis.

The material sequenced was PBMCs. This TCR was sampled from a woman aged 18 to 35 in good health and CMV-seronegative. The chain is built from TRBV19 and TRBJ1-5; no definite D call. The CDR3: CASSPGTSGQPQHF. The CDR3 region has the DNA TGTGCCAGTAGTCCGGGAACGAGCGGTCAGCCCCAGCATTTT.